Presented here are 9 T cell receptor beta chains from one specimen sequenced in a study of CD8+ T cells in alopecia areata. Using CD4, CD8alpha, NKG2D, NKG2ACE and other markers, pooled cutaneous lymph node cells were sorted. cDNA reverse transcribed from extracted RNA served as the sequencing template. Assay used: immunoSEQ multiplex PCR; TCRdb lists only in-frame clones, some missing. The sample holds around 300,000 clones, and no clone turns up only once. The sequencing sample was made of CD4+ T cells sorted from a lymph node. The receptors stem from a C3H/HeJ mouse with alopecia areata. Mouse MHC haplotype: H2-k.

This clone was observed a few times. The listed genes are named as in mouse. From the germline J gene comes the end of the CDR3, since the read stops 4 residues before it. The sample contains more than one DNA sequence encoding this CDR3. The chain joins TRBV19 to TRBJ2-5; 11 bases align to TRBD2. Trimming removed 5 bases from V and 3 bases from J; junction bases left unmatched: 2. This CDR3 has 14 amino acids. Germline V lookup: CDR1 FNHDT, CDR2 SITEND (reference sequence). The sequenced CDR3 bases are TGTGCCAGCAGCCGGGACTGGGGGCAAGAC. Amino acids: CASSRDWGQD. The entire CDR3 reads CASSRDWGQDTQYF.

This clone was observed a few times. The gene names here belong to mouse. The CDR3 goes on 3 residues after the read ends, and that part is filled in from the germline J gene. The chain uses TRBV1 and TRBJ1-6; 9 bases line up with TRBD1. TRBJ1-6 is an ORF for which the function is uncertain. Looked up from germline, CDR1 is NSQYPW and CDR2 is LRSPGD (reference sequence). There are 16 residues in the CDR3. J gave up 4 bases and V 1 base, and 2 bases lay outside the gene matches. CDR3 protein: CTCSAGQGEYNSPLYF. Incomplete CDR3 DNA: TGCACCTGCAGTGCAGGACAGGGGGAGTATAATTCGCCC.

This clone has more than one count but fewer than ten. The listed genes are named as in mouse. Read sequence stops 4 residues before the CDR3 end, and the germline J gene provides the missing end. The chain employs TRBV5 and TRBJ2-3; 8 bases align to TRBD1. V shed 0 bases, J shed 2 bases, and the junction held 4 bases outside the gene matches. CDR3 length: 16 amino acids. Germline V gene data show CDR1 as LGHNA and CDR2 as YNLKQL (reference sequence). CDR3: CASSQDRGHVAETLYF. The CDR3 bases that were read are TGTGCCAGCAGCCAAGACAGGGGGCACGTTGCAGAA.

This clone was detected a few times. Genes and germline are mouse. The observed sequence ends 4 residues before the CDR3 terminus, with the missing tail filled in from the germline J gene. The same CDR3 is also encoded by other DNA sequences in this sample. The V gene is TRBV1, the J gene TRBJ2-1, with 7 bases aligning to TRBD2. V shed 0 bases and J 4 bases; nucleotides not matched to a gene: 3. The CDR3 has 15 amino acids. Per the germline V gene, CDR1 is NSQYPW and CDR2 is LRSPGD (reference sequence). The DNA read from the CDR3 is TGCACCTGCAGTGCAGAATCTGGGGGATATGCT. Translating it yields CTCSAESGGYA. From start to end, the CDR3 is CTCSAESGGYAEQFF.

Of note for this clone: This may be a read error, as it is one base from a much larger clone. Germline and genes: mouse. The CDR3 extends 4 residues past the end of the read, so its final part is completed from the germline J gene. Other nucleotide sequences from this sample produce the same CDR3. The V gene is TRBV19, the J gene TRBJ1-1; D might be TRBD1 (6 bases). The CDR3 length is 12 residues. V lost 5 bases, J lost 1 base, and 6 bases lay in between. The germline gives CDR1 FNHDT, CDR2 SITEND (reference sequence). The sequenced part of the CDR3 DNA is TGTGCCAGCAGGGACAGAAACACA. It translates to CASRDRNT. The entire CDR3 reads CASRDRNTEVFF. Full variable domain (outside the CDR3, taken from reference TRBV19 and TRBJ1-1): GGIITQTPKFLIGQEGQKLTLKCQQNFNHDTMYWYRQDSGKGLRLIYYSITENDLQKGDLSEGYDASREKKSSFSLTVTSAQKNEMAVFLCASRDRNTEVFFGKGTRLTVV.

This clone has more than one count but fewer than ten. Gene and germline names: mouse. The read terminates 4 residues ahead of where the CDR3 ends, so the germline J gene completes it. The J gene is TRBJ1-2, the V gene TRBV13-3; 7 bases line up with TRBD1. The V gene's germline CDR1 is NNHDY and CDR2 SYVADS. The CDR3 totals 13 residues. V lost 4 bases and J lost 4; bases outside the gene matches: 4. CDR3: CASSYRGGSDYTF. The sequenced CDR3 bases are TGTGCCAGCAGTTACAGGGGTGGCTCC.

With respect to this clone: These gene names are mouse names. The sample has other DNA sequences that encode this CDR3 too. The CDR3 loop reads CASSERGGSAETLYF. Partial CDR3 DNA: TGTGCCAGCAGTGAAAGGGGGGGCAGTGCAGAA. The rearrangement links TRBV13-3 to TRBJ2-3; 8 bases agree with TRBD2. The observed sequence ends 4 residues before the CDR3 terminus, with the missing tail filled in from the germline J gene. V lost 2 bases to trimming and J lost 0 bases; unmatched junction nucleotides: 2. This CDR3 has 15 amino acids. Germline V lookup: CDR1 NNHDY, CDR2 SYVADS.

Turning to this clone: The germline and genes are mouse ones. The read terminates 4 residues ahead of where the CDR3 ends, so the germline J gene completes it. The V call is TRBV19, the J call TRBJ2-1; 10 nucleotides line up with TRBD2. CDR1 is FNHDT and CDR2 is SITEND in the germline V gene (reference sequence). This CDR3 region has 14 residues. Trimming cost V 7 bases and J 4 bases; bases outside gene matches: 5. The chain's CDR3 is CASLSGGAYAEQFF. CDR3 bases read: TGTGCCAGCCTCTCTGGGGGGGCATATGCT. The full variable domain, with the rest looked up from reference TRBV19 and TRBJ2-1, is GGIITQTPKFLIGQEGQKLTLKCQQNFNHDTMYWYRQDSGKGLRLIYYSITENDLQKGDLSEGYDASREKKSSFSLTVTSAQKNEMAVFLCASLSGGAYAEQFFGPGTRLTVL.

This clone has just a few counts. The gene names given are mouse names. Read data end 4 residues before the CDR3 end; the end is taken from the germline J gene. The V call is TRBV13-1, the J call TRBJ2-7; D possibly corresponds to TRBD1 (6 bases). The CDR3 is 13 amino acids. Looked up from germline, CDR1 is NSHNY and CDR2 is SYGAGN. CDR3 residues: CASSMPGQYEQYF. Partial CDR3 DNA: TGTGCCAGCAGTATGCCGGGACAATAT.